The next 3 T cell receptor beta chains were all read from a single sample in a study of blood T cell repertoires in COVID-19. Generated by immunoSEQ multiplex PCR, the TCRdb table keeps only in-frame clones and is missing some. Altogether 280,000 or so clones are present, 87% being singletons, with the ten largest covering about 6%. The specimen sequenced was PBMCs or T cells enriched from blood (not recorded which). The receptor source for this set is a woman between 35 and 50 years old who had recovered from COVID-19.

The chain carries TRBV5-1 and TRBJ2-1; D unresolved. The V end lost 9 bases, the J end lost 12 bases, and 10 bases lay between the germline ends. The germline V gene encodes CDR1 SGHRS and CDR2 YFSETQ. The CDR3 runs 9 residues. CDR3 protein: CATPRGQFF. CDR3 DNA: TGCGCCACCCCGCGTGGGCAGTTCTTC.

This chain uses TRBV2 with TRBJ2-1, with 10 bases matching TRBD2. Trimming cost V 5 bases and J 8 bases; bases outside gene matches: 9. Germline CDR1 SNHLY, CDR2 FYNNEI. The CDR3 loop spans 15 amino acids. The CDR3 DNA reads TGTGCCAGCAGTAGAACTAGCGGGATTCTGTATGAGCAGTTCTTC. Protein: CASSRTSGILYEQFF.

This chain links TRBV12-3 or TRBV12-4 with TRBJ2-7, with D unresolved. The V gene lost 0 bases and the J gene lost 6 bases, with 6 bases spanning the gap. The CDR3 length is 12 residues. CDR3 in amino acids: CASSLARGEQYF. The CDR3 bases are TGTGCCAGCAGTTTAGCCAGAGGCGAGCAGTACTTC.